The 16 T cell receptor beta chains below all came from one sample that was sequenced in a study of blood T cell repertoires in COVID-19. Repertoires were generated with immunoSEQ multiplex PCR, while TCRdb's copy carries only in-frame clones and drops some. The data hold about 210,000 clones, with around 81% observed a single time. The sample comprised peripheral blood. All receptors derive from a human donor in a cohort sampled during active COVID-19.

The chain has TRBV6-1 and TRBJ2-1; 15 nucleotides agree with TRBD2. The trim removed 4 bases at V and 6 bases at J, leaving 16 bases unmatched. The CDR3 is 20 amino acids. Germline CDR1 is MNHNS and CDR2 is SASEGT. DNA of the CDR3: TGTGCCAGCAGTGTCCCAACAGGACTAGCGGGAGGGAGTTCAGCCAATGAGCAGTTCTTC. Amino acids: CASSVPTGLAGGSSANEQFF.

This clone came up a few times. The chain joins TRBV24-1 to TRBJ1-2; D not resolved. The CDR3 sequence is 12 residues long. The germline gives CDR1 KGHDR, CDR2 SFDVKD. Trimming took off 4 bases at V and 6 bases at J, with 8 bases between the two ends. The CDR3 nucleotides read TGTGCCACCAGTGACCCCGCGCATGGCTACACCTTC. Its translation: CATSDPAHGYTF.

The rearrangement uses TRBV20-1 and TRBJ2-7; 8 nucleotides align to TRBD2. V gave up 3 bases and J gave up 2 bases; unmatched junction bases: 9. CDR3 length equals 15 residues. CDR1 DFQATT and CDR2 SNEGSKA come from the germline V gene (reference sequence). CDR3 in amino acids: CSASPLAGQAYEQYF. CDR3 nucleotides: TGCAGTGCTAGTCCCCTAGCGGGCCAGGCCTACGAGCAGTACTTC.

In nucleotides, the CDR3 is TGTGCCATCAGTGGAATTACAGGGGCCGGGGAGCTGTTTTTT. Amino acid sequence: CAISGITGAGELFF. The genes are TRBV10-3 and TRBJ2-2; 7 bases are shared with TRBD1. This CDR3 is built from 14 residues. Germline CDR1 is ENHRY and CDR2 is SYGVKD. V was clipped by 4 bases and J by 6 bases; unmatched bases: 5.

V and J are TRBV5-1 and TRBJ2-1; 9 bases match TRBD2. This CDR3 is 15 amino acids long. CDR1 is SGHRS, CDR2 YFSETQ, per germline. The V segment lost 4 bases and the J segment 9 bases; nucleotides outside the gene matches: 11. The CDR3 nucleotides read TGCGCCAGCAGCCCCGAGGGCGGGAGGGCCGGTGAGCAGTTCTTC. This encodes CASSPEGGRAGEQFF. The whole variable domain, remainder taken from reference TRBV5-1 and TRBJ2-1, is KAGVTQTPRYLIKTRGQQVTLSCSPISGHRSVSWYQQTPGQGLQFLFEYFSETQRNKGNFPGRFSGRQFSNSRSEMNVSTLELGDSALYLCASSPEGGRAGEQFFGPGTRLTVL.

A few counts support this clone. The rearrangement joins TRBV6-4 to TRBJ1-1; no reliable D call. Trimming left V 0 bases short and J 1 base short, with 6 bases between. The CDR3 runs 14 residues. The V gene's germline CDR1 is MRHNA and CDR2 SNTAGT. The CDR3 loop reads CASSDSDKNTEAFF. The CDR3 coding sequence is TGTGCCAGCAGTGACTCAGACAAGAACACTGAAGCTTTCTTT.

V is TRBV28 and J is TRBJ2-4; TRBD1 might be the D (6 bases). The germline gives CDR1 MDHEN, CDR2 SYDVKM. There are 14 residues in the CDR3. V was cut by 3 bases and J by 5 bases, with 11 bases left in between. The CDR3 loop is CASSFWTAENIQYF. As DNA, the CDR3 is TGTGCCAGCAGTTTTTGGACAGCAGAAAACATTCAGTACTTC.

This clone was counted only a few times. CDR3 bases: TGTGCCAGTAGTATAAAGGCGGGTGAAGATACGCAGTATTTT. It yields the protein CASSIKAGEDTQYF. The rearrangement joins TRBV19 to TRBJ2-3; a weak D match, TRBD2 (5 bases). Trimming pared 2 bases from V and 5 bases from J, leaving 11 bases between. The germline gives CDR1 LNHDA, CDR2 SQIVND (reference sequence). The CDR3 length is 14 residues. Looking up the rest from reference TRBV19 and TRBJ2-3 gives the full variable domain: DGGITQSPKYLFRKEGQNVTLSCEQNLNHDAMYWYRQDPGQGLRLIYYSQIVNDFQKGDIAEGYSVSREKKESFPLTVTSAQKNPTAFYLCASSIKAGEDTQYFGPGTRLTVL.

This clone was seen only once. Germline is not matched at one junction end, which may reflect a read error. The chain combines TRBV6-6 with TRBJ1-1; 7 bases map to TRBD1. The CDR3 extends over 14 amino acids. Per the germline V gene, CDR1 is MNHNY and CDR2 is SVGAGI (reference sequence). This CDR3 is CASRYFTGDTEAFF. In DNA, the CDR3 is TGTGCCAGCAGGTACTTCACAGGGGACACTGAAGCTTTCTTT.

This clone was seen only once. V is TRBV18 and J is TRBJ2-1, with a weak D call TRBD2 (6 bases). Germline values: CDR1 KGHSH, CDR2 LQKENI. With 1 base removed from V and 7 bases from J, the gap between germline ends came to 11 bases. The CDR3 has 14 amino acids. CDR3 DNA: TGTGCCAGCTCACCACTAGCGGTCCAGAATGAGCAGTTCTTC. Protein product: CASSPLAVQNEQFF. Filled out from reference TRBV18 and TRBJ2-1, the complete variable domain reads NAGVMQNPRHLVRRRGQEARLRCSPMKGHSHVYWYRQLPEEGLKFMVYLQKENIIDESGMPKERFSAEFPKEGPSILRIQQVVRGDSAAYFCASSPLAVQNEQFFGPGTRLTVL.

Remarks on this clone: This may be a read error, as it is one base from a much larger clone. The chain recombines TRBV9 with TRBJ2-7; D is undetermined. Germline loops: CDR1 SGDLS, CDR2 YYNGEE. The ends were cut back, 4 bases at V and 0 bases at J, with 5 bases in the middle. The CDR3 is 12 residues long. CDR3 in DNA: TGTGCCAGCAGCCCTAGCTCCTACGAGCAGTACTTC. It codes for CASSPSSYEQYF.

This sequence joins TRBV28 and TRBJ2-4; weak D call: TRBD2 (5 bases). Per the germline V gene, CDR1 is MDHEN and CDR2 is SYDVKM. The CDR3 runs 14 residues. Between the trimmed V and J ends, which lost 2 bases and 6 bases, there was a span of 11 bases. CDR3 nucleotide sequence: TGTGCCAGCAGTTTACATACTGAGGGAAACATTCAGTACTTC. Its protein product is CASSLHTEGNIQYF.

The chain joins TRBV15 to TRBJ2-6; no reliable D call. Trimming left V 1 base short and J 0 bases short, with 10 bases between. Germline-derived CDR1 and CDR2 are LNHNV and YYDKDF (reference sequence). CDR3 length: 17 residues. In DNA form, the CDR3 reads TGTGCCACCAGCAGAGGTTCGACGGGCTCTGGGGCCAACGTCCTGACTTTC. Its protein is CATSRGSTGSGANVLTF. The complete variable domain, with remaining parts taken from reference TRBV15 and TRBJ2-6, reads DAMVIQNPRYQVTQFGKPVTLSCSQTLNHNVMYWYQQKSSQAPKLLFHYYDKDFNNEADTPDNFQSRRPNTSFCFLDIRSPGLGDTAMYLCATSRGSTGSGANVLTFGAGSRLTVL.

The rearrangement links TRBV29-1 to TRBJ2-1, with 9 bases identical to TRBD1. The V gene end was trimmed by 8 bases and the J gene end by 6 bases; junction bases not matched to a gene: 11. The CDR3 sequence is 14 residues long. CDR1 is SQVTM and CDR2 is ANQGSEA in the germline V gene. As DNA, the CDR3 is TGCAGCCTTCGAGTCGGGACAGGGATCAATGAGCAGTTCTTC. It specifies CSLRVGTGINEQFF.

The chain has TRBV11-2 and TRBJ2-3; D possibly corresponds to TRBD2 (8 bases). V gave up 3 bases and J gave up 3 bases, with 19 bases separating them. Germline CDR1 SGHAT, CDR2 FQNNGV. The CDR3 spans 17 residues. The CDR3 is CASSFRGAGGGTDTQYF. CDR3 coding DNA: TGTGCCAGCAGCTTCAGGGGGGCGGGAGGAGGGACAGATACGCAGTATTTT.

This chain connects TRBV6-5 to TRBJ1-1, with D possibly matching TRBD1 (5 bases). The CDR3 is 15 residues long. CDR1 MNHEY and CDR2 SVGAGI come from the germline V gene. Trimming shortened V by 6 bases and J by 3 bases, and 17 bases separated the two germline ends. CDR3 DNA sequence: TGTGCCAGCAGGGACATCGGTAGGACGGACACTGAAGCTTTCTTT. The encoded protein is CASRDIGRTDTEAFF.